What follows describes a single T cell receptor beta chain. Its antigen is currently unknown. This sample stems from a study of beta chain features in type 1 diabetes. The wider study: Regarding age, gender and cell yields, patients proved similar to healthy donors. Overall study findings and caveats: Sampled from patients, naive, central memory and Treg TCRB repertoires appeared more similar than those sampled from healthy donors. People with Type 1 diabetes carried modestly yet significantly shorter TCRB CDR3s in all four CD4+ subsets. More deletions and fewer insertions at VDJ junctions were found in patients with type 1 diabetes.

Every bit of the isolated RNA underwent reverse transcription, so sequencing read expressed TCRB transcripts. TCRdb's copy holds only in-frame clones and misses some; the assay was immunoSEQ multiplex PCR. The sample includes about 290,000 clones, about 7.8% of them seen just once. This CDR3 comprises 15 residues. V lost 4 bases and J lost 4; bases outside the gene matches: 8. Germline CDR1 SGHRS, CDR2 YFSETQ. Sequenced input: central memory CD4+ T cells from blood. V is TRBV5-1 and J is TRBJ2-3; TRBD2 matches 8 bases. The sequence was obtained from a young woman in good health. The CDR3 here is CASSRRTSSPDTQYF. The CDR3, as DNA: TGCGCCAGCAGCCGCAGGACTAGCAGCCCAGATACGCAGTATTTT.